Listed here are 24 T cell receptor beta chains from one sample, sequenced in a study of T cells in Graves' hyperthyroidism and ophthalmopathy. Amplified TCR beta CDR3 regions came from RNA transcripts. RT-PCR in the first round (using the HTBI primer set) targeted the TCR CDR3. MiXCR, applied by TCRdb to the multiplex PCR reads, yields one record per CDR3 protein. The repertoire holds 400,000 to 500,000 distinct CDR3 sequences, about an eighth seen once, with about 5% in the top ten. The sequencing input was blood. These receptors were collected from a woman aged 18 to 35 with Graves' hyperthyroidism.

This clonotype was recorded only once. One base away lies a much larger clone, so this may be a sequencing read error. The rearrangement uses TRBV7-2 and TRBJ2-7, with 8 bases matching TRBD1. Germline assignment: CDR1 SGHTA and CDR2 FQGNSA. This CDR3 is 17 amino acids long. J gave up 4 bases and V 3 bases, and 14 bases lay outside the gene matches. CDR3 sequence: CASSFGIRGQVVYEQYF. Written as DNA, the CDR3 is TGTGCCAGCAGCTTCGGTATCCGGGGACAGGTTGTATACGAGCAGTACTTC.

This clonotype was seen many times. This sequence joins TRBV6-1 and TRBJ2-6; D possibly corresponds to TRBD2 (6 bases). This CDR3 is 16 amino acids long. The germline CDR1 and CDR2 sequences are MNHNS and SASEGT. Between the trimmed V and J ends, which lost 6 bases and 4 bases, there was a span of 16 bases. Here the CDR3 reads CASRARRGAGANVLTF. DNA for the CDR3: TGTGCCAGCAGGGCTCGGAGGGGCGCCGGGGCCAACGTCCTGACTTTC.

The sample holds many counts of this clonotype. This chain links TRBV6-2 or TRBV6-3 with TRBJ2-7; a possible D gene is TRBD1 (6 bases). V was shortened by 5 bases and J by 3 bases, with 11 bases between the two germline ends. The CDR3 has 13 amino acids. Germline loops: CDR1 MNHEY, CDR2 SVGEGT. The CDR3 here is CASSLTGNYEQYF. The CDR3 coding sequence is TGTGCCAGCAGTCTAACAGGGAACTACGAGCAGTACTTC.

In this sample, this clonotype turned up many times. The chain links TRBV28 to TRBJ2-1; the D gene is possibly TRBD2 (6 bases). V gave up 3 bases and J gave up 7 bases, with 16 bases separating them. The CDR3 extends over 15 amino acids. Germline V gene lookup returns CDR1 MDHEN and CDR2 SYDVKM. The CDR3 sequence is CASSFLSGAVNEQFF. Here the CDR3 DNA reads TGTGCCAGCAGTTTTCTCTCGGGAGCGGTAAATGAGCAGTTCTTC.

The chain carries TRBV19 and TRBJ1-5; no definite D call. V lost 2 bases and J 0 bases, leaving 8 bases between the germline ends. Germline CDR1 reads LNHDA; CDR2 reads SQIVND (reference sequence). The CDR3 is 15 amino acids. CDR3 in DNA: TGTGCCAGTAGTATATTTGGGGATAGCAATCAGCCCCAGCATTTT. Its protein is CASSIFGDSNQPQHF. Variable domain in full (rest from reference TRBV19 and TRBJ1-5): DGGITQSPKYLFRKEGQNVTLSCEQNLNHDAMYWYRQDPGQGLRLIYYSQIVNDFQKGDIAEGYSVSREKKESFPLTVTSAQKNPTAFYLCASSIFGDSNQPQHFGDGTRLSIL.

Many counts were recorded for this clonotype. The chain employs TRBV29-1 and TRBJ1-1; 7 bases agree with TRBD1. Germline V CDR1 and CDR2: SQVTM, ANQGSEA. J was trimmed by 3 bases and V by 7 bases; bases with no gene match: 8. The CDR3 extends over 13 amino acids. This CDR3 reads CSGQTGWDTEAFF. The CDR3 nucleotides are TGCAGCGGGCAGACAGGGTGGGACACTGAAGCTTTCTTT.

This clonotype occurred many times. The chain links TRBV6-4 to TRBJ2-1; D gene unclear. The CDR3 sequence is 15 residues long. V dropped 5 bases and J dropped 6 bases, with 17 bases sitting between them. The V gene's germline CDR1 is MRHNA and CDR2 SNTAGT. DNA for the CDR3: TGTGCCAGCAGTATAACCCACGACCCCACCAATGAGCAGTTCTTC. Its translation is CASSITHDPTNEQFF.

This clonotype was detected ten times or more. The V gene is TRBV6-1, the J gene TRBJ2-5, with 7 nucleotides matching TRBD2. With 1 base clipped from V and 5 bases from J, the junction kept 10 bases outside the gene matches. Germline CDR1 reads MNHNS; CDR2 reads SASEGT. The CDR3 is 16 residues long. The DNA for the CDR3 is TGTGCCAGCAGTGAAGGCAGCGGCGGGAGTTGGGAGACCCAGTACTTC. Translation: CASSEGSGGSWETQYF.

This clonotype was recorded many times. The chain has TRBV6-2 or TRBV6-3 and TRBJ2-7; D uncertain. The CDR3 covers 14 residues. V shed 2 bases and J shed 3 bases, with 11 bases lying between them. In germline, CDR1 is MNHEY, CDR2 SVGEGT. The CDR3 is CASSYDPGYYEQYF. The CDR3 DNA reads as TGTGCCAGCAGTTACGACCCAGGATACTACGAGCAGTACTTC.

This clonotype was seen many times. This rearrangement joins TRBV18 to TRBJ2-3, with D unresolved. The V gene's germline CDR1 is KGHSH and CDR2 LQKENI. The CDR3 has 13 residues. V was clipped by 3 bases and J by 5 bases, with 9 bases between them. In DNA form, the CDR3 reads TGTGCCAGCTCACCCCTTAGTGGAGATACGCAGTATTTT. Translation gives CASSPLSGDTQYF.

This clonotype was detected many times. This sequence joins TRBV20-1 and TRBJ2-5; 7 nucleotides line up with TRBD2. Germline loops: CDR1 DFQATT, CDR2 SNEGSKA (reference sequence). The CDR3 is made up of 14 amino acids. Losses at the gene ends were 2 bases for V and 4 bases for J; bases not matched to a gene: 7. In DNA, the CDR3 is TGCAGTGCTAGAAGGGTAGCGGGCGTAGAGACCCAGTACTTC. Protein sequence: CSARRVAGVETQYF.

This rearrangement joins TRBV6-1 to TRBJ1-6; a weak D match, TRBD1 (6 bases). Germline CDR1 reads MNHNS; CDR2 reads SASEGT. Trimming shortened V by 6 bases and J by 8 bases, and 11 bases separated the two germline ends. CDR3 length: 13 amino acids. The CDR3 loop reads CASSLQGYSPLHF. The CDR3 DNA follows: TGTGCCAGCAGCCTACAGGGCTATTCACCCCTCCACTTT.

This clonotype occurred many times. V is TRBV6-1 and J is TRBJ2-5; 8 positions agree with TRBD1. The ends lost 10 bases at V and 5 bases at J; junction bases unmatched: 15. Germline assignment: CDR1 MNHNS and CDR2 SASEGT. CDR3 length equals 15 residues. CDR3 in amino acids: CATQFGSGGRETQYF. The CDR3, as DNA: TGTGCCACCCAGTTTGGGTCAGGGGGCCGGGAGACCCAGTACTTC.

This sequence joins TRBV11-2 and TRBJ2-3; 10 nucleotides line up with TRBD2. Looked up from germline, CDR1 is SGHAT and CDR2 is FQNNGV. V dropped 3 bases and J dropped 0; count of bases not matched to a gene: 12. This CDR3 is built from 19 residues. The CDR3 here is CASSFRQTPSGSSTDTQYF. CDR3 bases: TGTGCCAGCAGCTTTCGCCAGACCCCTAGCGGGAGTAGCACAGATACGCAGTATTTT.

This sequence joins TRBV9 and TRBJ2-2, with TRBD1 matching over 8 bases. This CDR3 is 14 amino acids long. V lost 1 base and J lost 7; bases outside the gene matches: 3. The germline gives CDR1 SGDLS, CDR2 YYNGEE. In nucleotides, the CDR3 is TGTGCCAGCAGCGTACGACAGGGGAACGGGGAGCTGTTTTTT. Its protein is CASSVRQGNGELFF.

This clonotype was seen a handful of times. This clone may be a read error of a much larger clone one base away. The chain joins TRBV2 to TRBJ2-1, with 12 bases matching TRBD2. With 5 bases clipped from V and 8 bases from J, the junction kept 7 bases outside the gene matches. Germline V gives CDR1 SNHLY, CDR2 FYNNEI. The CDR3 spans 15 residues. The CDR3: CASSLAGGNYDEQFF. The CDR3 DNA is TGTGCCAGCAGTCTAGCGGGAGGGAATTACGATGAGCAGTTCTTC.

This clonotype was picked up many times. The chain is built from TRBV24-1 and TRBJ2-3; no clear D. From germline, CDR1 is KGHDR and CDR2 SFDVKD. There are 13 residues in the CDR3. V dropped 7 bases and J dropped 0 bases, with 7 bases sitting between them. CDR3 region: CATSLPSTDTQYF. The CDR3 DNA sequence: TGTGCCACCAGCTTACCTAGCACAGATACGCAGTATTTT.

This clonotype appeared a few times. The J gene is TRBJ1-4, the V gene TRBV7-8; no firm D call. This CDR3 region has 14 residues. The germline V gene has CDR1 SGHVS and CDR2 FQNEAQ. V shed 1 base and J shed 6 bases, with 9 bases lying between them. In DNA form, the CDR3 reads TGTGCCAGCAGCTTAGACAGTGGGGATGAAAAACTGTTTTTT. Residues: CASSLDSGDEKLFF.

The rearrangement links TRBV5-4 to TRBJ2-2; D call uncertain. The CDR3 is made up of 14 amino acids. CDR1 is SGHNT, CDR2 YYREEE, per germline (reference sequence). V was pared by 4 bases and J by 8 bases, with 15 bases between. Here the CDR3 reads CASSPRFAGGELFF. The CDR3 nucleotides are TGTGCCAGCAGCCCTAGGTTTGCCGGGGGGGAGCTGTTTTTT.

This clonotype was observed many times. V usage is TRBV20-1 and J usage is TRBJ2-7; the match to TRBD1 covers 7 bases. This CDR3 comprises 15 residues. Trimming removed 0 bases from V and 7 bases from J; junction bases left unmatched: 12. Germline CDR1 is DFQATT and CDR2 is SNEGSKA (reference sequence). The CDR3 protein is CSARDRPQGLGEQYF. As DNA, the CDR3 is TGCAGTGCTAGAGATAGGCCACAGGGGCTTGGGGAGCAGTACTTC.

The chain carries TRBV6-1 and TRBJ2-1; tentative D call: TRBD1 (5 bases). V lost 7 bases to trimming and J lost 9 bases, with 16 bases between them. The CDR3 spans 13 residues. The germline V gene encodes CDR1 MNHNS and CDR2 SASEGT. The CDR3 protein is CASKAGLGVEQFF. The CDR3 DNA is TGTGCCAGCAAGGCAGGGTTGGGTGTTGAGCAGTTCTTC.

This clonotype was observed a handful of times. One end of the junction fails to match germline, which may point to a read error. The CDR3, as DNA: TGTGCTAGCAGCTCAGCTGCGGGTTCGGTAGAGACCCAGTACTTC. Its protein is CASSSAAGSVETQYF. The chain uses TRBV7-7 and TRBJ2-5, with D perhaps matching TRBD2 (5 bases). The length of the CDR3 is 15 residues. In germline, CDR1 is SSHAT, CDR2 FNYEAQ (reference sequence).

In this sample, this clonotype turned up many times. This rearrangement joins TRBV28 to TRBJ2-2, with unresolved D. Germline V gene lookup returns CDR1 MDHEN and CDR2 SYDVKM. The V and J ends lost 6 bases and 1 base respectively, with 15 bases between them. There are 16 residues in the CDR3. In DNA form, the CDR3 reads TGTGCCAGCAGCATAGGAAGGAGCCAGAACACCGGGGAGCTGTTTTTT. Its protein is CASSIGRSQNTGELFF.

This clonotype was seen ten or more times. CDR3 DNA: TGTGCCTGTCAACGGGACTCTGGAAACACCATATATTTT. Translation gives CACQRDSGNTIYF. This sequence joins TRBV30 and TRBJ1-3; D gene uncertain. This CDR3 spans 13 amino acids. CDR1 is GTSNPN and CDR2 is SVGIG in the germline V gene (reference sequence). The V gene lost 6 bases and the J gene lost 0 bases, with 9 bases spanning the gap. Complete variable domain (other parts from reference TRBV30 and TRBJ1-3): SQTIHQWPATLVQPVGSPLSLECTVEGTSNPNLYWYRQAAGRGLQLLFYSVGIGQISSEVPQNLSASRPQDRQFILSSKKLLLSDSGFYLCACQRDSGNTIYFGEGSWLTVV.